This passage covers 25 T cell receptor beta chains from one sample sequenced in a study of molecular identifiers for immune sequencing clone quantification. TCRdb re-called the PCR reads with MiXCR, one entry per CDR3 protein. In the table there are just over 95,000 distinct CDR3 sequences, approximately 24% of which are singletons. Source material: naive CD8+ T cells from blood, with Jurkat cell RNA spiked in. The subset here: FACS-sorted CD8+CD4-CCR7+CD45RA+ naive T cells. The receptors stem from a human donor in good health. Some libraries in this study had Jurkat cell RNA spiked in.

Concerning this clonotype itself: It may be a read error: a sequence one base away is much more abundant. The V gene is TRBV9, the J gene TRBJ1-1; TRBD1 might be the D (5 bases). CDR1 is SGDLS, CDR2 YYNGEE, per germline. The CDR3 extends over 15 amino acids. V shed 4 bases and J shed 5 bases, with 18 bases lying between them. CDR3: CASSSPPGGYTEAFF. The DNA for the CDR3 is TGTGCCAGCAGCTCCCCCCCCGGGGGATATACTGAAGCTTTCTTT. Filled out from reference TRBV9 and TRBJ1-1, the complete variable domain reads DSGVTQTPKHLITATGQRVTLRCSPRSGDLSVYWYQQSLDQGLQFLIQYYNGEERAKGNILERFSAQQFPDLHSELNLSSLELGDSALYFCASSSPPGGYTEAFFGQGTRLTVV.

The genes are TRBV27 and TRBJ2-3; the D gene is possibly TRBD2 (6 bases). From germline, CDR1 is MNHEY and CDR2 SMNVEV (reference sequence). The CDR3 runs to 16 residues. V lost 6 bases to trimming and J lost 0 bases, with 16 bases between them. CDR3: CASSPGTVPSTDTQYF. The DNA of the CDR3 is TGTGCCAGCAGCCCAGGGACTGTCCCTAGCACAGATACGCAGTATTTT.

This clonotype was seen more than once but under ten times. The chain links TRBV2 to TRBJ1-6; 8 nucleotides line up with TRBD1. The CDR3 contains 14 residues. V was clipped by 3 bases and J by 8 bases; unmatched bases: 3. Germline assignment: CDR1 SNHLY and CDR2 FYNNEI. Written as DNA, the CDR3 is TGTGCCAGCAGTGACACAGGGGGGGATTCACCCCTCCACTTT. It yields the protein CASSDTGGDSPLHF.

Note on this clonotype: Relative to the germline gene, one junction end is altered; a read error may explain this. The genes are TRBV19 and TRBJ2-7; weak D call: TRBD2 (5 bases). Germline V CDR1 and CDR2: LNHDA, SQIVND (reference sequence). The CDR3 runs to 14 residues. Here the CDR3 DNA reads TGTGCCAGTAGTATAGGTACGGGCGACTACGCGCAGTACTTC. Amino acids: CASSIGTGDYAQYF.

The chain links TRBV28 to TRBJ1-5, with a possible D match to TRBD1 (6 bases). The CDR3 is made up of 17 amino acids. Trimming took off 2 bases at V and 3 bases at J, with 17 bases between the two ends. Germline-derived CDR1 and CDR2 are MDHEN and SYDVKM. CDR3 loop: CASSLKGVNIYNQPQHF. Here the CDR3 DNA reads TGTGCCAGCAGTTTAAAGGGGGTCAATATATACAATCAGCCCCAGCATTTT.

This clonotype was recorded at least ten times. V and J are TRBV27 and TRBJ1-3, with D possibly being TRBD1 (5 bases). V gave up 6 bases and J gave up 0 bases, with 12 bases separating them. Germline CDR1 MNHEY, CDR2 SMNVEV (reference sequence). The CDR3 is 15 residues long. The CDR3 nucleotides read TGTGCCAGCAGCCCGGGACCGAGCTCTGGAAACACCATATATTTT. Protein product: CASSPGPSSGNTIYF.

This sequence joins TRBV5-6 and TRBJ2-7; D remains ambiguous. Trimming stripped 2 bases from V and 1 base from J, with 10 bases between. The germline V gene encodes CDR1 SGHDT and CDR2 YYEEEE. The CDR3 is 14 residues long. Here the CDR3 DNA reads TGTGCCAGCAGCTTCCCGTGCTCTTCCTACGAGCAGTACTTC. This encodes CASSFPCSSYEQYF.

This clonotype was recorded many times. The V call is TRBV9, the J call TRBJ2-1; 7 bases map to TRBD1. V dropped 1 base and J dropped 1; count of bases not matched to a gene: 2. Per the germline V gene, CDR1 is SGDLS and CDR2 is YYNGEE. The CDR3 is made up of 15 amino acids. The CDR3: CASSVQGVSYNEQFF. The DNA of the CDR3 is TGTGCCAGCAGCGTACAGGGGGTATCCTACAATGAGCAGTTCTTC.

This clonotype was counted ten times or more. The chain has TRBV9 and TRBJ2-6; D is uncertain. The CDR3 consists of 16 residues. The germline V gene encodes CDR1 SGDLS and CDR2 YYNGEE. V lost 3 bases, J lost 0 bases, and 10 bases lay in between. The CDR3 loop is CASSATPNSGANVLTF. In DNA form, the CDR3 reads TGTGCCAGCAGCGCCACACCAAACTCTGGGGCCAACGTCCTGACTTTC.

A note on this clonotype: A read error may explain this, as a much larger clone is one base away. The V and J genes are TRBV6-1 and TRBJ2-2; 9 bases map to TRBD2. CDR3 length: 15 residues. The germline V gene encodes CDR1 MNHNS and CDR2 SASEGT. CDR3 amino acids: CASAGAGGNTGALFF. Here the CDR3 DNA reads TGTGCCAGCGCCGGGGCGGGAGGGAACACCGGGGCGCTGTTTTTT.

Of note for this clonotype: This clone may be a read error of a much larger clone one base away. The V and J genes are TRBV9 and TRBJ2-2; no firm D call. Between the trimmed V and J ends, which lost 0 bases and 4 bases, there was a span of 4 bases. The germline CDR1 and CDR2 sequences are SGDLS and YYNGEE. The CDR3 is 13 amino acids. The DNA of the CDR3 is TGTGCCAGCAGCGTAGGAAGCACCGGGGAGCTGTTTTTT. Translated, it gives CASSVGSTGELFF.

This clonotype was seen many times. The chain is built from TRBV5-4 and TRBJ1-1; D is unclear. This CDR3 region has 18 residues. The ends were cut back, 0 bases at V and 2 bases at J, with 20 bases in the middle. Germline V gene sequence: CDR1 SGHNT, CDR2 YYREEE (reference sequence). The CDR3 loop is CASSLDRSRPSQNTEAFF. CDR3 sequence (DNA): TGTGCCAGCAGCTTGGATCGGAGCAGGCCATCCCAAAACACTGAAGCTTTCTTT.

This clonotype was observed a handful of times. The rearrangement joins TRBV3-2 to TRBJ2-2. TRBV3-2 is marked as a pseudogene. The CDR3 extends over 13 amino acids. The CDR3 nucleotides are TGTGCCAGCAGCCAAGATCATAAAGGGGAGCTGTTTTTT. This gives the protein CASSQDHKGELFF.

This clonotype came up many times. The CDR3 region is CASSEAYSFYGYTF. CDR3 DNA: TGTGCCAGCAGTGAAGCGTACAGTTTCTATGGCTACACCTTC. The chain uses TRBV2 and TRBJ1-2; D call uncertain. Per germline, CDR1 SNHLY and CDR2 FYNNEI. This CDR3 is built from 14 residues. V lost 0 bases and J 4 bases, leaving 9 bases between the germline ends.

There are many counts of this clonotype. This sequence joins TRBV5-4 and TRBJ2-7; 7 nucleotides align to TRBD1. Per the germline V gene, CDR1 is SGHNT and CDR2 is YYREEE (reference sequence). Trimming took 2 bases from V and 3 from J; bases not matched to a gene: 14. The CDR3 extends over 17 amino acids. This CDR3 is CASSFAVGSGQNYEQYF. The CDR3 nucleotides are TGTGCCAGCAGCTTCGCTGTAGGATCGGGACAGAACTACGAGCAGTACTTC.

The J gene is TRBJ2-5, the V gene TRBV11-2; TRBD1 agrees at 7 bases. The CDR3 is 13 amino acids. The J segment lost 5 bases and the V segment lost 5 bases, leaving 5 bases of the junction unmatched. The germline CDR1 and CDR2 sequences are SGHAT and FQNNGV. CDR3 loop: CASSTNRGETQYF. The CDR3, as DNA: TGTGCCAGCAGCACGAACAGGGGCGAGACCCAGTACTTC.

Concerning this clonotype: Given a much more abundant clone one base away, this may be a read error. The CDR3, as DNA: TGTGCCAGCAGCGTAGCTACCCGACTAAACTATGGCTACACCTTC. Translation gives CASSVATRLNYGYTF. The chain has TRBV9 and TRBJ1-2; D unresolved. Germline V gives CDR1 SGDLS, CDR2 YYNGEE. The V gene lost 0 bases and the J gene lost 2 bases, with 11 bases spanning the gap. The CDR3 spans 15 residues.

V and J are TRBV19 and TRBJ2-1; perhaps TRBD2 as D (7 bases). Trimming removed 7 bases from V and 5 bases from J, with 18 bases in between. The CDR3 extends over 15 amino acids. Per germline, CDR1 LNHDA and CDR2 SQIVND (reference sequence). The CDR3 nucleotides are TGTGCCAGTACCAGTCGAGGGGGGAGGGACAATGAGCAGTTCTTC. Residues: CASTSRGGRDNEQFF. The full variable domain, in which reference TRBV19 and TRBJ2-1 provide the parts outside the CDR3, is DGGITQSPKYLFRKEGQNVTLSCEQNLNHDAMYWYRQDPGQGLRLIYYSQIVNDFQKGDIAEGYSVSREKKESFPLTVTSAQKNPTAFYLCASTSRGGRDNEQFFGPGTRLTVL.

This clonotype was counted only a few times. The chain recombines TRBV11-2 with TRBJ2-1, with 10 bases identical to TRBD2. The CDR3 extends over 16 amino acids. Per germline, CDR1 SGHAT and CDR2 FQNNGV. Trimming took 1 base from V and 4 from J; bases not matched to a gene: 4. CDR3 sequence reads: CASSLGGTSVYNEQFF. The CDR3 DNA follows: TGTGCCAGCAGCTTAGGAGGGACTAGCGTTTACAATGAGCAGTTCTTC. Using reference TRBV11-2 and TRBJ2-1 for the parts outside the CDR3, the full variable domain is EAGVAQSPRYKIIEKRQSVAFWCNPISGHATLYWYQQILGQGPKLLIQFQNNGVVDDSQLPKDRFSAERLKGVDSTLKIQPAKLEDSAVYLCASSLGGTSVYNEQFFGPGTRLTVL.

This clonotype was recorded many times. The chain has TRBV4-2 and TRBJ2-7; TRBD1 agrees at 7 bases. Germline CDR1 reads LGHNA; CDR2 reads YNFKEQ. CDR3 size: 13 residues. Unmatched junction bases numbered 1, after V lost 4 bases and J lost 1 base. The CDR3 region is CASSPGQSYEQYF. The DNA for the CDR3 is TGTGCCAGCAGCCCGGGACAGTCCTACGAGCAGTACTTC.

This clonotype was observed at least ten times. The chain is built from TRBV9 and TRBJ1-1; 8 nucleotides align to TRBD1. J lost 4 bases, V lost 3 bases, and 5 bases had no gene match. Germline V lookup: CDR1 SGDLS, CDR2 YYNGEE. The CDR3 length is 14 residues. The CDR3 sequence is CASSGDQGATEAFF. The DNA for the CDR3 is TGTGCCAGCAGCGGGGATCAGGGGGCCACTGAAGCTTTCTTT. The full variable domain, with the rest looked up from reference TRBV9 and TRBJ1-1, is DSGVTQTPKHLITATGQRVTLRCSPRSGDLSVYWYQQSLDQGLQFLIQYYNGEERAKGNILERFSAQQFPDLHSELNLSSLELGDSALYFCASSGDQGATEAFFGQGTRLTVV.

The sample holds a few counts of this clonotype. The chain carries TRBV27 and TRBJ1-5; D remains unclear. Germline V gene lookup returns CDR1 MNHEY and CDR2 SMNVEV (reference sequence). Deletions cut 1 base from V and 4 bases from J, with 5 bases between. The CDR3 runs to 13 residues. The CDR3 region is CASSLWPNQPQHF. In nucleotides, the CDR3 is TGTGCCAGCAGTTTATGGCCGAATCAGCCCCAGCATTTT.

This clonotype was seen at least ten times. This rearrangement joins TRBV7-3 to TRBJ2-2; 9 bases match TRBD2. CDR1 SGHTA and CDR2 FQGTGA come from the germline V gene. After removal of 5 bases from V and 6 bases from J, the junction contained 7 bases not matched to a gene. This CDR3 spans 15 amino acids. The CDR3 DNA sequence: TGTGCCAGCAGCCTTAGTGCGGGAGGGCCCGGGGAGCTGTTTTTT. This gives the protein CASSLSAGGPGELFF. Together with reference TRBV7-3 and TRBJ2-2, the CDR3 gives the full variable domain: GAGVSQTPSNKVTEKGKYVELRCDPISGHTALYWYRQSLGQGPEFLIYFQGTGAADDSGLPNDRFFAVRPEGSVSTLKIQRTERGDSAVYLCASSLSAGGPGELFFGEGSRLTVL.

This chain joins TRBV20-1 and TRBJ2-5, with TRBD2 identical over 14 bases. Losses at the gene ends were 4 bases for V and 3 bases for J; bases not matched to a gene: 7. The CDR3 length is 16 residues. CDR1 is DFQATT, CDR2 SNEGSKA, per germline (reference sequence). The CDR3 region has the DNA TGCAGTGCTAACAGGCCGGGACTAGCGGGAGAAGAGACCCAGTACTTC. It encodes CSANRPGLAGEETQYF.

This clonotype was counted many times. The CDR3 DNA reads as TGTGCCAGCAGGAATAACCGGGACGGGGGCTCTGGGGCCAACGTCCTGACTTTC. Protein: CASRNNRDGGSGANVLTF. The rearrangement joins TRBV7-9 to TRBJ2-6; possible D gene TRBD2, 6 bases. V lost 6 bases to trimming and J lost 0 bases, with 18 bases between them. From germline, CDR1 is SEHNR and CDR2 FQNEAQ (reference sequence). This CDR3 is built from 18 residues.